The 24 T cell receptor beta chains listed next were all sequenced from one sample in a study of T cells in Graves' hyperthyroidism and ophthalmopathy. From RNA transcripts, TCR beta CDR3 regions were amplified. First-round RT-PCR with HTBI primers amplified the TCR CDR3 region. TCRdb reanalysed the multiplex PCR reads using MiXCR and keeps one entry per CDR3 protein. The sample has approximately 350,000 distinct CDR3 sequences, approximately 16% seen once. Sample: blood. All receptors derive from a woman aged 60 to 75 with Graves' ophthalmopathy.

The chain combines TRBV7-9 with TRBJ1-6, with TRBD1 matching over 10 bases. The J segment lost 3 bases and the V segment lost 3 bases, leaving 5 bases of the junction unmatched. Germline assignment: CDR1 SEHNR and CDR2 FQNEAQ (reference sequence). CDR3 size: 17 residues. CDR3 sequence reads: CASSFGQGGGYNSPLHF. Written as DNA, the CDR3 is TGTGCCAGCAGCTTCGGACAGGGGGGAGGCTATAATTCACCCCTCCACTTT. Drawing the rest from reference TRBV7-9 and TRBJ1-6, the complete variable domain is DTGVSQNPRHKITKRGQNVTFRCDPISEHNRLYWYRQTLGQGPEFLTYFQNEAQLEKSRLLSDRFSAERPKGSFSTLEIQRTEQGDSAMYLCASSFGQGGGYNSPLHFGNGTRLTVT.

This clonotype has at least ten counts. V and J are TRBV3-1 and TRBJ2-3; TRBD2 is a possible D gene (5 bases). The CDR3 consists of 16 residues. CDR1 is LGHDT, CDR2 YNNKEL, per germline (reference sequence). The V end was cut by 4 bases, the J end by 6 bases, with 20 bases between. The CDR3, as DNA: TGTGCCAGCAGCCGCAAGACTACGCGGATCTTGGATACGCAGTATTTT. Its protein is CASSRKTTRILDTQYF.

This clonotype was recorded at least ten times. The rearrangement links TRBV3-1 to TRBJ1-1, with TRBD1 as a possible D gene (5 bases). CDR3 length equals 13 residues. From germline, CDR1 is LGHDT and CDR2 YNNKEL (reference sequence). V was cut by 5 bases and J by 11 bases, with 18 bases left in between. For the CDR3, the DNA is TGTGCCAGCAGCTTAAATCGACAGAGTTCGGCTTTCTTT. Its translation: CASSLNRQSSAFF.

This rearrangement joins TRBV20-1 to TRBJ2-3; D gene uncertain. The CDR3 is made up of 11 amino acids. Germline-derived CDR1 and CDR2 are DFQATT and SNEGSKA (reference sequence). CDR3 in amino acids: CSAQVADTQYF. The CDR3 DNA reads TGCAGCGCCCAGGTAGCAGATACGCAGTATTTT.

Many counts were recorded for this clonotype. The chain is built from TRBV12-3 or TRBV12-4 and TRBJ2-7, with TRBD2 matching over 8 bases. The CDR3 runs 15 residues. With V trimmed by 0 bases and J by 4 bases, 5 bases remained unmatched. DNA of the CDR3: TGTGCCAGCAGTTTAGCGCCGGGGGGGGGTTACGAGCAGTACTTC. Residues: CASSLAPGGGYEQYF.

In its sample, this clonotype was seen many times. The chain employs TRBV7-3 and TRBJ2-3, with a tentative D call TRBD2 (5 bases). The V gene lost 7 bases and the J gene lost 7 bases, with 15 bases spanning the gap. The germline V gene has CDR1 SGHTA and CDR2 FQGTGA. The CDR3 covers 13 residues. This CDR3 is CASMGASRNTQYF. In DNA form, the CDR3 reads TGTGCCAGCATGGGAGCCTCTAGGAATACGCAGTATTTT.

The V gene is TRBV20-1, the J gene TRBJ2-1, with 7 bases matching TRBD2. Germline CDR1 reads DFQATT; CDR2 reads SNEGSKA (reference sequence). The J segment lost 5 bases and the V segment lost 7 bases, leaving 14 bases of the junction unmatched. The length of the CDR3 is 15 residues. CDR3 sequence: CSVTPGLSDDNEQFF. In nucleotides, the CDR3 is TGCAGTGTTACCCCGGGACTATCCGACGACAATGAGCAGTTCTTC.

The chain recombines TRBV20-1 with TRBJ2-7; 8 bases line up with TRBD2. The germline V gene encodes CDR1 DFQATT and CDR2 SNEGSKA (reference sequence). The CDR3 length is 14 residues. J lost 2 bases, V lost 3 bases, and 6 bases had no gene match. CDR3 residues: CSASPGTSAYEQYF. CDR3 sequence (DNA): TGCAGTGCTAGCCCCGGGACTAGTGCCTACGAGCAGTACTTC.

This clonotype was recorded at least ten times. The gene calls are TRBV7-2 and TRBJ2-7; 10 nucleotides match TRBD2. Trimming at V came to 5 bases and at J to 0 bases, leaving 4 bases not matched to a gene. The germline gives CDR1 SGHTA, CDR2 FQGNSA. This CDR3 is built from 15 residues. The CDR3, as DNA: TGTGCCAGCAGCCCCGGGACTAGCGTCTCCTACGAGCAGTACTTC. Amino acids: CASSPGTSVSYEQYF.

The V call is TRBV27, the J call TRBJ2-1; 10 nucleotides match TRBD2. Germline trimming cut 6 bases from V and 6 bases from J; bases unmatched to any gene: 11. This CDR3 comprises 16 residues. Per the germline V gene, CDR1 is MNHEY and CDR2 is SMNVEV (reference sequence). This CDR3 is CASRSIASGSSNEQFF. The DNA for the CDR3 is TGTGCCAGCAGATCAATCGCTAGCGGGAGTAGCAATGAGCAGTTCTTC.

This clonotype has a count of ten or more. This chain uses TRBV28 with TRBJ2-1; 10 nucleotides line up with TRBD2. With 4 bases clipped from V and 11 bases from J, the junction kept 11 bases outside the gene matches. The CDR3 runs 15 residues. Per germline, CDR1 MDHEN and CDR2 SYDVKM. CDR3 coding DNA: TGTGCCAGCAGTTCGCCCGGACTAGCGGTAGCTAAGCAGTTCTTC. Its translation: CASSSPGLAVAKQFF. Full variable domain (outside the CDR3, taken from reference TRBV28 and TRBJ2-1): DVKVTQSSRYLVKRTGEKVFLECVQDMDHENMFWYRQDPGLGLRLIYFSYDVKMKEKGDIPEGYSVSREKKERFSLILESASTNQTSMYLCASSSPGLAVAKQFFGPGTRLTVL.

This clonotype was counted at least ten times. The chain employs TRBV11-2 and TRBJ2-1; 7 bases align to TRBD1. In germline, CDR1 is SGHAT, CDR2 FQNNGV. V lost 5 bases, J lost 4 bases, and 11 bases stayed unmatched. The length of the CDR3 is 16 residues. CDR3 residues: CASSQGYGTEYNEQFF. In nucleotides, the CDR3 is TGTGCCAGCAGCCAGGGGTACGGGACAGAATACAATGAGCAGTTCTTC.

Remarks on this clonotype: This clone may be a read error of a much larger clone one base away. CDR3 loop: CASSLTREFADTRYF. CDR3 DNA: TGTGCCAGCAGTTTGACGCGGGAGTTCGCAGATACGCGGTATTTT. This chain links TRBV28 with TRBJ2-3; TRBD2 agrees at 7 bases. Per germline, CDR1 MDHEN and CDR2 SYDVKM. The CDR3 has 15 residues.

This clonotype has just a few counts. The chain links TRBV30 to TRBJ2-1, with D unresolved. The CDR3 is 12 amino acids. The V gene's germline CDR1 is GTSNPN and CDR2 SVGIG (reference sequence). V was pared by 0 bases and J by 5 bases, with 5 bases between. Here the CDR3 reads CAWSVRHNEQFF. The DNA of the CDR3 is TGTGCCTGGAGTGTACGGCACAATGAGCAGTTCTTC.

The sample holds many counts of this clonotype. The chain combines TRBV27 with TRBJ2-7; D is unresolved. V was trimmed by 6 bases and J by 3 bases, leaving 15 bases between them. Germline CDR1 and CDR2: MNHEY and SMNVEV (reference sequence). CDR3 length: 14 residues. CDR3 sequence: CASSDSGHFYEQYF. CDR3 in DNA: TGTGCCAGCAGCGATTCGGGTCATTTCTACGAGCAGTACTTC.

This clonotype was recorded a few times. The rearrangement joins TRBV29-1 to TRBJ2-1, with 7 bases identical to TRBD2. The J segment lost 0 bases and the V segment lost 6 bases, leaving 5 bases of the junction unmatched. Germline V gene data show CDR1 as SQVTM and CDR2 as ANQGSEA. The CDR3 length is 14 residues. CDR3 amino acids: CSVRAGNSYNEQFF. DNA for the CDR3: TGCAGCGTCCGAGCGGGAAACTCCTACAATGAGCAGTTCTTC.

The sample holds many counts of this clonotype. The CDR3 nucleotides are TGTGCCAGCAGCTCAATCCGGGCCCCGGACTACGAGCAGTACTTC. Translating it yields CASSSIRAPDYEQYF. The rearrangement joins TRBV11-2 to TRBJ2-7; no clear D. The CDR3 has 15 amino acids. CDR1 and CDR2 from the germline V gene are SGHAT and FQNNGV. Trimming left V 4 bases short and J 3 bases short, with 16 bases between.

The chain carries TRBV6-1 and TRBJ2-4, with D possibly being TRBD2 (6 bases). Germline lookup yields CDR1 MNHNS and CDR2 SASEGT. Trimming took off 6 bases at V and 5 bases at J, with 11 bases between the two ends. This CDR3 contains 13 residues. This CDR3 is CASRYSGENIQYF. CDR3 nucleotide sequence: TGTGCCAGCAGATATAGCGGTGAAAACATTCAGTACTTC.

Written as DNA, the CDR3 is TGTGCCAGCAGTTTAGATACCCCCCGAACGGGAAACACCATATATTTT. Its protein product is CASSLDTPRTGNTIYF. V and J are TRBV12-3 or TRBV12-4 and TRBJ1-3; D not resolved. The CDR3 runs to 16 residues. Trimming pared 1 base from V and 4 bases from J, leaving 14 bases between.

This clonotype showed up many times. CDR3 residues: CASTQAGELFF. The CDR3 coding sequence is TGTGCCAGCACCCAAGCCGGGGAGCTGTTTTTT. The V and J genes are TRBV12-3 or TRBV12-4 and TRBJ2-2; the D is unclear. V dropped 7 bases and J dropped 6 bases, with 6 bases sitting between them. This CDR3 comprises 11 residues.

At least ten counts were recorded for this clonotype. The chain couples TRBV2 to TRBJ2-7, with 8 bases that match TRBD2. The length of the CDR3 is 12 residues. From germline, CDR1 is SNHLY and CDR2 FYNNEI. Trimming took 5 bases from V and 7 from J; bases not matched to a gene: 4. CDR3 sequence reads: CASSRLAIEQYF. The CDR3 region has the DNA TGTGCCAGCAGTCGACTAGCGATAGAGCAGTACTTC.

There are a few counts of this clonotype. This chain connects TRBV6-1 to TRBJ1-3; D is perhaps TRBD1 (6 bases). V lost 3 bases to trimming and J lost 4 bases, with 13 bases between them. The CDR3 loop spans 15 amino acids. Looked up from germline, CDR1 is MNHNS and CDR2 is SASEGT. The CDR3 loop is CASSEAPGHGNTIYF. The CDR3 DNA sequence: TGTGCCAGCAGTGAGGCTCCGGGACACGGAAACACCATATATTTT.

The CDR3 sequence is CAWSGGSHEKLFF. The CDR3, as DNA: TGTGCCTGGTCAGGGGGCAGTCATGAAAAACTGTTTTTT. The J gene is TRBJ1-4, the V gene TRBV30; 8 nucleotides match TRBD1. From germline, CDR1 is GTSNPN and CDR2 SVGIG (reference sequence). This CDR3 is built from 13 residues. V lost 5 bases, J lost 6 bases, and 5 bases stayed unmatched.

This clonotype showed up many times. The chain joins TRBV18 to TRBJ2-7; D unresolved. Germline CDR1 KGHSH, CDR2 LQKENI. The CDR3 is made up of 15 amino acids. The V gene lost 1 base and the J gene lost 2 bases, with 12 bases spanning the gap. CDR3 DNA sequence: TGTGCCAGCTCACCACTACAAAGCCCCCCCTACGAGCAGTACTTC. It translates to CASSPLQSPPYEQYF.